Listed here is a single T cell receptor beta chain. What it recognizes is unknown. Assay: immunoSEQ multiplex PCR; the TCRdb copy retains only in-frame clones and omits some. The sample contains some 1,100,000 clones, approximately 78% of which appear only once. Germline V CDR1 and CDR2: SGHNT, YYREEE (reference sequence). The CDR3 spans 17 residues. After removal of 0 bases from V and 4 bases from J, the junction contained 9 bases not matched to a gene. Within Nashville, Tennessee resided all donors, each a Caucasian adult. This sample was taken from a study of shared clonotypes between healthy human individuals. Whole-study context: A donor's plate count was three for CD4 naive and three for CD4 memory; CD8 naive had two and CD8 memory one. General study results and limits: Naive subsets typically showed greater estimated richness than memory subsets.

The sequence derives from a man aged 18 to 30 in good health. Some clones in this sample may be carry-over from other donors' samples. This chain connects TRBV5-4 to TRBJ2-3; 9 nucleotides match TRBD2. Sample: memory CD4+ T cells from PBMCs. The subset is: CD45RA-negative fraction. Here the CDR3 reads CASSLALAGVVADTQYF. CDR3 coding DNA: TGTGCCAGCAGCTTGGCATTAGCGGGAGTTGTGGCAGATACGCAGTATTTT.